The clone carrying this T cell receptor (beta chain) has a count of ten or more. What it recognizes is unknown. Individual cDNA molecules carried attached unique molecular identifiers. A single record per CDR3 protein comes from TCRdb applying MiXCR to the 5' RACE reads. The sample yields 42,000 or so distinct CDR3 sequences, 5% to 6.5% seen once. Germline CDR1 MNHEY, CDR2 SVGAGI. The CDR3 contains 11 residues. With V trimmed by 6 bases and J by 14 bases, 5 bases remained unmatched. The data were taken from a study of early T cells in non-severe SARS-CoV-2 infection. The overall study: Bulk RNA from unsorted whole blood was sequenced; chains were unpaired. Study-wide results and limits: Missing private and CD4 specificities, VDJdb matching favored anti-spike CD8 responses.

The V gene is TRBV6-5, the J gene TRBJ2-1, with 9 bases matching TRBD1. The sequences come from whole blood, collected at baseline. The clonotype comes from an adult who was a healthcare worker with PCR-confirmed SARS-CoV-2 infection or an uninfected control (not recorded which). The CDR3 DNA reads as TGTGCCAGCAGCGGGGGACAGGGAAAGTTCTTC. Translated: CASSGGQGKFF.